Presented here are 15 T cell receptor beta chains from one specimen sequenced in a study of shared T cell receptors in the human thymus. Produced via immunoSEQ multiplex PCR; TCRdb's table is partial and in-frame only. The sample shows hundreds of thousands of clones, around 87% of them seen only once. These data were also reused for a study on human thymus T cells.

The sample consisted of thymocytes. Receptor source: a boy under two years old with a congenital heart defect.

This chain joins TRBV11-1 and TRBJ2-7; D perhaps matches TRBD2 (6 bases). This CDR3 comprises 13 residues. V was cut by 6 bases and J by 2 bases, with 11 bases left in between. From germline, CDR1 is SGHAT and CDR2 FQDESV (reference sequence). The CDR3 DNA reads as TGTGCCAGCAGGGGGGGAGAAACCTACGAGCAGTACTTC. Its translation: CASRGGETYEQYF.

This sequence joins TRBV7-9 and TRBJ1-6, with 10 bases lining up with TRBD1. The V gene end was trimmed by 3 bases and the J gene end by 8 bases; junction bases not matched to a gene: 7. The CDR3 is made up of 16 amino acids. CDR1 and CDR2 (germline): SEHNR, FQNEAQ (reference sequence). The CDR3 reads CASSLRGDRGDSPLHF. The CDR3 coding sequence is TGTGCCAGCAGCTTGCGGGGGGACAGGGGAGATTCACCCCTCCACTTT.

Here the CDR3 reads CASSQKPGLTNEQFF. The CDR3 region has the DNA TGCGCCAGCAGCCAGAAACCGGGACTTACTAATGAGCAGTTCTTC. V and J are TRBV4-3 and TRBJ2-1; D possibly corresponds to TRBD2 (6 bases). V gave up 3 bases and J gave up 7 bases, with 16 bases separating them. The CDR3 runs 15 residues. The germline V gene has CDR1 LGHNA and CDR2 YSLEER.

The genes are TRBV4-3 and TRBJ2-5, with 11 bases identical to TRBD2. Germline trimming cut 3 bases from V and 2 bases from J; bases unmatched to any gene: 2. This CDR3 has 15 residues. Germline V gene data show CDR1 as LGHNA and CDR2 as YSLEER. CDR3 DNA sequence: TGCGCCAGCAGCCATTTAGCGGGGGGGCAAGAGACCCAGTACTTC. Translation gives CASSHLAGGQETQYF.

The chain couples TRBV4-1 to TRBJ2-2; 7 bases are a match to TRBD1. The germline CDR1 and CDR2 sequences are MGHRA and YSYEKL. Unmatched junction bases numbered 10, after V lost 5 bases and J lost 1 base. This CDR3 has 17 residues. The CDR3 protein is CASSSKTGKMNTGELFF. The CDR3 bases are TGCGCCAGCAGCTCGAAGACAGGGAAAATGAACACCGGGGAGCTGTTTTTT.

The chain combines TRBV14 with TRBJ2-3, with D uncertain. This CDR3 spans 11 amino acids. Trimming left V 4 bases short and J 5 bases short, with 4 bases between. Germline CDR1 reads SGHDN; CDR2 reads FVKESK. The CDR3 DNA sequence: TGTGCCAGCAGCCCCCTAGATACGCAGTATTTT. Its protein is CASSPLDTQYF. Together with reference TRBV14 and TRBJ2-3, the CDR3 gives the full variable domain: EAGVTQFPSHSVIEKGQTVTLRCDPISGHDNLYWYRRVMGKEIKFLLHFVKESKQDESGMPNNRFLAERTGGTYSTLKVQPAELEDSGVYFCASSPLDTQYFGPGTRLTVL.

This sequence joins TRBV14 and TRBJ2-5; weak D call: TRBD2 (6 bases). TRBJ2-7 explains the end of the DNA better; the J call may be wrong. CDR3 length equals 16 residues. Germline CDR1 reads SGHDN; CDR2 reads FVKESK. Here the CDR3 reads CASSQDLGLPIYEQYF. The CDR3 nucleotides read TGTGCCAGCAGCCAAGATTTGGGACTTCCTATCTACGAGCAGTACTTC.

The chain uses TRBV5-6 and TRBJ1-3; D is undetermined. CDR1 SGHDT and CDR2 YYEEEE come from the germline V gene. V lost 0 bases to trimming and J lost 0 bases, with 10 bases between them. This CDR3 has 16 amino acids. In nucleotides, the CDR3 is TGTGCCAGCAGCTTGGCGGACTGCTCCTCTGGAAACACCATATATTTT. Translating it yields CASSLADCSSGNTIYF.

J is TRBJ2-7 and V is TRBV5-5; D is uncertain. Germline values: CDR1 SGHKS, CDR2 YYEKEE (reference sequence). There are 14 residues in the CDR3. V was cut by 2 bases and J by 2 bases, with 11 bases left in between. The CDR3 DNA reads as TGTGCCAGCAGCTTTCCCGTAGCTACCTACGAGCAGTACTTC. This gives the protein CASSFPVATYEQYF.

A single count supports this clone. The rearrangement joins TRBV5-1 to TRBJ1-1; TRBD1 aligns across 10 bases. From germline, CDR1 is SGHRS and CDR2 YFSETQ. The V segment lost 3 bases and the J segment 0 bases; nucleotides outside the gene matches: 8. The CDR3 totals 17 residues. The CDR3 is CASSYNEGQGLNTEAFF. CDR3 nucleotide sequence: TGCGCCAGCAGCTATAACGAGGGACAGGGGTTGAACACTGAAGCTTTCTTT.

This chain joins TRBV27 and TRBJ1-2; TRBD1 aligns across 7 bases. Germline V gives CDR1 MNHEY, CDR2 SMNVEV (reference sequence). This CDR3 spans 15 amino acids. V shed 0 bases and J 2 bases; nucleotides not matched to a gene: 3. CDR3 DNA: TGTGCCAGCAGTTTATCGGTAGGGGGCAACTATGGCTACACCTTC. This gives the protein CASSLSVGGNYGYTF.

The chain joins TRBV28 to TRBJ1-1; 8 positions match TRBD1. Germline CDR1 and CDR2: MDHEN and SYDVKM. There are 15 residues in the CDR3. With 4 bases clipped from V and 3 bases from J, the junction kept 7 bases outside the gene matches. This CDR3 is CASSWPQGGDTEAFF. CDR3 bases: TGTGCCAGCAGTTGGCCACAGGGGGGAGACACTGAAGCTTTCTTT. Using reference TRBV28 and TRBJ1-1 for the parts outside the CDR3, the full variable domain is DVKVTQSSRYLVKRTGEKVFLECVQDMDHENMFWYRQDPGLGLRLIYFSYDVKMKEKGDIPEGYSVSREKKERFSLILESASTNQTSMYLCASSWPQGGDTEAFFGQGTRLTVV.

The J gene is TRBJ1-1, the V gene TRBV9, with D perhaps TRBD1 (6 bases). Germline V gene data show CDR1 as SGDLS and CDR2 as YYNGEE. With 4 bases removed from V and 0 bases from J, the gap between germline ends came to 13 bases. The CDR3 has 15 amino acids. The CDR3 is CASSPRQVMNTEAFF. The CDR3 DNA reads TGTGCCAGCAGCCCAAGACAGGTGATGAACACTGAAGCTTTCTTT.

V and J are TRBV4-3 and TRBJ2-3, with TRBD2 matching 7 bases. Germline V lookup: CDR1 LGHNA, CDR2 YSLEER. The CDR3 is 18 amino acids. The V and J ends lost 4 bases and 2 bases, in that order; junction bases with no gene match: 15. The CDR3: CASSPLESGISLTDTQYF. CDR3 bases: TGCGCCAGCAGCCCTTTGGAGAGCGGGATAAGCCTCACAGATACGCAGTATTTT.

V and J are TRBV9 and TRBJ2-1; TRBD2 matches 14 bases. The V segment lost 5 bases and the J segment 9 bases; nucleotides outside the gene matches: 4. This CDR3 spans 14 amino acids. Germline V gene sequence: CDR1 SGDLS, CDR2 YYNGEE. CDR3 sequence (DNA): TGTGCCAGCAGGGGACTAGCGGGAGAAGGTGAGCAGTTCTTC. As protein: CASRGLAGEGEQFF.